This T cell receptor beta chain was sequenced for a study of blood T cell repertoires in COVID-19. Study details: T cells, B-cell-depleted T cells, or PBMCs provided the cDNA or gDNA that served as material.

Those who participated ranged in age from about 18 to 89 years and resided in around 22 US areas. Only in-frame clones appear in the TCRdb table, and some are missing; sequencing was by immunoSEQ multiplex PCR. The sample lists 200,000 to 250,000 clones; 80% to 85% were seen once. This CDR3 has 11 residues. Looked up from germline, CDR1 is GTSNPN and CDR2 is SVGIG (reference sequence). Trimming stripped 0 bases from V and 6 bases from J, with 4 bases between. The sample was PBMCs or T cells enriched from blood (not recorded which). The TCR was taken from a woman aged 40-49 years who had recovered from COVID-19. This chain links TRBV30 with TRBJ2-3; D remains ambiguous. CDR3: CAWSVRDTQYF. CDR3 sequence (DNA): TGTGCCTGGAGTGTACGGGATACGCAGTATTTT.